Detailed here is one T cell receptor (beta chain). Its antigen specificity is not known. No base quality values were provided; no much bigger clone lies one nucleotide off. The sample's time point label is to be understood as: peripheral blood 6 weeks after treatment start. The cohort included 29 patients with locally advanced or metastatic urothelial carcinoma who were treated at Memorial Sloan Kettering on a trial protocol. Peripheral blood mononuclear cells were collected pretreatment and during treatment, with between 1 and 8 total time points per patient. The Qiagen DNeasy Blood extraction kit was used to purify genomic DNA from total PBMCs and tumor samples. PBMCs were collected pretreatment and during treatment, and were isolated and stored as previously described. These data are taken from a study of PD-L1 blockade in urothelial cancer listed by TCRdb under 2017. In the study overall: Therapy was started in the mid-2010s for all patients, and atezolizumab 1,200 mg was administered intravenously every 3 weeks. Under 30 patients had pretreatment blood TCR-seq, some 25 had at least one posttreatment blood collection, and some 25 had tumor TCR-seq. About 85% of the 29 patients were males with bladder-origin urothelial cancer, and 18 of 29 reported a prior smoking history. Durable clinical benefit was achieved by nine patients but not by the remaining 20. Durable clinical benefit was defined as progression-free survival longer than 6 months, and TCR features were also tested against progression-free and overall survival. Blood samples gave a median of 141,255 T cells and roughly 83,000 unique TCRs, with a median clonality of approximately 0.08. An ECOG performance status of 0 or 1 was recorded for the patients, and 0 to 3 prior chemotherapy regimens had been received by the patients. In the same patients who had TCR sequencing, pretreatment tumors also underwent whole exome sequencing and RNA sequencing. Pretreatment tumor samples, along with matched peripheral blood collected serially before and after atezolizumab treatment, underwent TCR sequencing. An exploratory multi-omic analysis was conducted of the somatic, immune and clinical correlates of response to PD-L1 blockade with atezolizumab in urothelial cancer. Blood samples were analyzed 3 weeks after the start of treatment (second dose) and 6 weeks after the start of treatment. The full study reports these points: A pretreatment peripheral blood TCR clonality below the median was linked to improved progression-free and overall survival. At 3 weeks after the start of treatment, tumor-associated TCR clones in peripheral blood had expanded more in patients with durable benefit (n ≈ 24, p = 0.022). Because the sample size was small (n of about 30) and many exploratory analyses were performed, the results are intended to be hypothesis-generating.

To estimate absolute template abundance from read counts, synthetic TCR analog templates were spiked into each PCR. The immunoSEQ assay used bias-controlled V and J gene primers to amplify TCRbeta CDR3 regions from genomic DNA. Sequencing of rearranged TCRbeta segments was performed at approximately 20X coverage. As for how the authors treated the data: Clustering was used to correct sequencing errors, and CDR3s were annotated against IMGT so that V, D and J genes could be assigned. Downstream analyses used only productive TCRbeta rearrangements, leaving out any out-of-frame or stop-codon sequences. To compute clonality, Shannon entropy was normalized by the log of the number of unique productive sequences and then subtracted from one. Clones differing between time points or between blood and tumor were identified by Fisher's exact test with Benjamini-Hochberg correction at adjusted p below 0.01. The source is immuneACCESS, and TCRdb retained only in-frame sequences with V and J called. Part of the clones is not carried over; for the studies checked, unresolved V genes explain less than half of this, and the remainder is unexplained. The V and J calls and clone size were taken over from that table, and D and trimming were inferred from the DNA. The sample includes tens of thousands of clones, with more than 85% observed a single time. The top ten clones comprise about 0.87% of the sample.

As encoded in the germline V gene, CDR1 is SGHRS while CDR2 is YFSETQ. V loses 4 bases at its end and J loses 6 bases; junction bases beyond the gene matches: 18. The CDR3 numbers 19 residues from cysteine through phenylalanine. The read is trimmed to its CDR3 DNA, 57 bases read in frame from base 1. This TCR was sampled from a woman older than 75 with urothelial cancer. Recombination linked TRBV5-1 to TRBJ2-1; TRBD2 aligns with 11 central bases. This sample comprised PBMCs, obtained around atezolizumab (anti-PD-L1) treatment. In nucleotide form, the sequence is TGCGCCAGCAGCCCGGCGAGGGGAATAGCGGGAGGGCCGAGCAATGAGCAGTTCTTC. Translated, this gives CASSPARGIAGGPSNEQFF.